The TCR beta chain described here comes from a study of T cell responses to AZD1222 COVID-19 vaccine. A word on this clone: Antigen: not known.

Some clones are missing from TCRdb's copy, which holds only in-frame ones; the method was immunoSEQ multiplex PCR. The table records about 130,000 clones, approximately 90% of them present only once. Study-wide findings and caveats: It was only after the peak T cell response that any repertoires were sampled. Regions left unmutated in variants are reportedly the target of nearly half of spike-specific TCRs.

V was clipped by 6 bases and J by 0 bases, with 15 bases between them. The length of the CDR3 is 17 residues. This chain connects TRBV23-1 to TRBJ1-6; perhaps TRBD1 as D (5 bases). TRBV23-1 is noted as an ORF with a role that remains uncertain. The origin of this receptor is an adult in good health. Sequencing used peripheral blood, obtained on day 0 of AZD1222 vaccination. DNA of the CDR3: TGCGCCAGCAGATTAGGACGGGGGAGCTCCTATAATTCACCCCTCCACTTT. Its protein product is CASRLGRGSSYNSPLHF.